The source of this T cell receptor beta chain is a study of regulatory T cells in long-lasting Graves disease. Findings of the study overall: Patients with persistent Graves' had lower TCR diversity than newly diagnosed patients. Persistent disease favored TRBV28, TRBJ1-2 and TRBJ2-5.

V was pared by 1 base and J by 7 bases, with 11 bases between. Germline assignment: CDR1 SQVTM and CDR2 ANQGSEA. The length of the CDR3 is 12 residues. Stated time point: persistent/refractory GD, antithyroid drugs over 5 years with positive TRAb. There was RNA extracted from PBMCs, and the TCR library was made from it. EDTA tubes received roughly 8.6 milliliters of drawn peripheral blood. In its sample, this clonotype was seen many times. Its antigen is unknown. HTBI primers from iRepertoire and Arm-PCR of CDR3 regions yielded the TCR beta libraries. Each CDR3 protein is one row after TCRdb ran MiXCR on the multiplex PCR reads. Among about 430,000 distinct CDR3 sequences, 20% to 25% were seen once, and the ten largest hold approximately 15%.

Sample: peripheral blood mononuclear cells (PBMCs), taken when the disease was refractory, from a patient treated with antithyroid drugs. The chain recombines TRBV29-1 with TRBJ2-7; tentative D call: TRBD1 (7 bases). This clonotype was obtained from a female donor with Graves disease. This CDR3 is CSVEGQGGEQYF. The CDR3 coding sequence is TGCAGCGTTGAAGGTCAGGGGGGTGAGCAGTACTTC.